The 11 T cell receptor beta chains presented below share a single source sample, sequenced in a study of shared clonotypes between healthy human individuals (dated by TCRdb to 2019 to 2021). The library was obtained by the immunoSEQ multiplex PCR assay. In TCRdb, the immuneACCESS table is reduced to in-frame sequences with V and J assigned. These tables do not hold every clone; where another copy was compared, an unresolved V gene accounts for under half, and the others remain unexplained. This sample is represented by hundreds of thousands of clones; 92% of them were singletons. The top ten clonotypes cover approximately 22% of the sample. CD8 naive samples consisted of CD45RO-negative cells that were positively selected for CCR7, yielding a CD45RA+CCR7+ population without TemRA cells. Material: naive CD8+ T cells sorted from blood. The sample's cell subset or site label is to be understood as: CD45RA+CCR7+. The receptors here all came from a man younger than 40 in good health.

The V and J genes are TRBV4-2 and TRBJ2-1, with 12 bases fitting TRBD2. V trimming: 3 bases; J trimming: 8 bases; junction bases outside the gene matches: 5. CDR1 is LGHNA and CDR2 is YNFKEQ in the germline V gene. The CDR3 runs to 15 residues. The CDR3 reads CASSHRLAGVDEQFF. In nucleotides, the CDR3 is TGTGCCAGCAGCCATCGACTAGCGGGAGTCGATGAGCAGTTCTTC.

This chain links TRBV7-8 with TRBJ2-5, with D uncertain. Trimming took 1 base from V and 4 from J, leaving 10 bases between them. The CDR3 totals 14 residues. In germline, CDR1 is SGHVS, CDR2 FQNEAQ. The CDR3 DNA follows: TGTGCCAGCAGCTTAGGAGTGAATAGAGAGACCCAGTACTTC. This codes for CASSLGVNRETQYF.

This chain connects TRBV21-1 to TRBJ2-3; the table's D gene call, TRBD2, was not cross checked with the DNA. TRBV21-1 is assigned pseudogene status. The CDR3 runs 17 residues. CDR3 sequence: CASIASTSGGSTDTQYF. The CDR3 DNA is TGTGCCAGCATAGCGTCTACTAGCGGGGGAAGCACAGATACGCAGTATTTT.

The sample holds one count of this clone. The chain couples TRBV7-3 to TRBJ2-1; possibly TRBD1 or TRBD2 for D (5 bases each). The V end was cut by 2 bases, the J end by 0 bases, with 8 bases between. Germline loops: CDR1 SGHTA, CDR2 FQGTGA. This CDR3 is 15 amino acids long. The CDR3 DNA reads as TGTGCCAGCAGCTTATGGGGGAACTCCTACAATGAGCAGTTCTTC. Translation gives CASSLWGNSYNEQFF.

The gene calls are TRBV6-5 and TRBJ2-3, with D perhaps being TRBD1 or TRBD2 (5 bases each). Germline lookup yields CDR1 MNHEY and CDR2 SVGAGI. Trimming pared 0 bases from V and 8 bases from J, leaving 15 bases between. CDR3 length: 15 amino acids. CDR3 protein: CASSYSSPGTGTQYF. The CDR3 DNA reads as TGTGCCAGCAGTTACTCGAGTCCAGGGACCGGTACGCAGTATTTT.

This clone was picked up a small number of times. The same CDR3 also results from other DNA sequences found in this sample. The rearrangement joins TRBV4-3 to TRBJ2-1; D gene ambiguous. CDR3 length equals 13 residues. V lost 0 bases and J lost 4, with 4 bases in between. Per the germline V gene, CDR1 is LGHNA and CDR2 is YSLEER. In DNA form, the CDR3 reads TGCGCCAGCAGCCAAGATCCGTACAATGAGCAGTTCTTC. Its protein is CASSQDPYNEQFF.

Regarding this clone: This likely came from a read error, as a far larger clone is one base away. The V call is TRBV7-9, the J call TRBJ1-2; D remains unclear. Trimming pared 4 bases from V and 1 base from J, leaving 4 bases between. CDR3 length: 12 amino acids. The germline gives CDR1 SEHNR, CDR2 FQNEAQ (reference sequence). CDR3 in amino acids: CASSSYNYGYTF. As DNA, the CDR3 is TGTGCCAGCAGCTCCTATAACTATGGCTACACCTTC.

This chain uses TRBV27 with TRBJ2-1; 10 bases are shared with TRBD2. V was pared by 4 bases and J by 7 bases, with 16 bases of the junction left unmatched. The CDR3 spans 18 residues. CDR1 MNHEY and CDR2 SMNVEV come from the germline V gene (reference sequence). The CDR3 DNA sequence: TGTGCCAGCAGTTCCCTGATGGTAGCGGGAGGTAGTCGTAATGAGCAGTTCTTC. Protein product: CASSSLMVAGGSRNEQFF.

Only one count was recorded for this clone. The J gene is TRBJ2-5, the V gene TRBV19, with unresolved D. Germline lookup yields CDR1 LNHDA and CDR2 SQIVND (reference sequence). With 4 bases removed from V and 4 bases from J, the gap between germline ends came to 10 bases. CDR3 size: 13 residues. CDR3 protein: CASSTWSVETQYF. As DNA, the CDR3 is TGTGCCAGTAGTACCTGGTCTGTAGAGACCCAGTACTTC.

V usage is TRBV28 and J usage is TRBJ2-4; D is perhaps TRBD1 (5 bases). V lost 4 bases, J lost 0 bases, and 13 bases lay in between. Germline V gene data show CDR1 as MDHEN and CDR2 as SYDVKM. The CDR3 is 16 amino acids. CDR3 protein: CASSSRQLVAKNIQYF. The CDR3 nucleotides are TGTGCCAGCAGTTCCCGACAGCTCGTAGCCAAAAACATTCAGTACTTC.

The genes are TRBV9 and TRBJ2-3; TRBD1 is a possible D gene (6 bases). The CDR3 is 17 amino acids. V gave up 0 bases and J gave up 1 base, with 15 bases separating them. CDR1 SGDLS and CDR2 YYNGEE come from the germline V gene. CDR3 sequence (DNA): TGTGCCAGCAGCGTAGATCCTAGCAAGGGGGGCACAGATACGCAGTATTTT. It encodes CASSVDPSKGGTDTQYF. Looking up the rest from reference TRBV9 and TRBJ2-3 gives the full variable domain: DSGVTQTPKHLITATGQRVTLRCSPRSGDLSVYWYQQSLDQGLQFLIQYYNGEERAKGNILERFSAQQFPDLHSELNLSSLELGDSALYFCASSVDPSKGGTDTQYFGPGTRLTVL.